Below, one T cell receptor (beta chain) is given with its context. The CDR3 runs to 14 residues. Germline CDR1 reads WNHNN; CDR2 reads SYGVQD (reference sequence). V was trimmed by 6 bases and J by 7 bases, leaving 16 bases between them. This sample is part of a study of blood T cell repertoires in COVID-19. About the research overall: The samples span acute and convalescent COVID-19 from the United States, Italy and Spain. From T cells, B-cell-depleted T cells, or PBMCs came the material, which was cDNA or gDNA.

Only in-frame clones appear in the TCRdb table, and some are missing; sequencing was by immunoSEQ multiplex PCR. The table includes about 160,000 clones, roughly 85% detected once. The clonotype comes from a man aged 35 to 55 with acute or convalescent COVID-19. Sequencing was performed on peripheral blood. The chain recombines TRBV10-1 with TRBJ2-1; D is perhaps TRBD2 (5 bases). DNA for the CDR3: TGCGCCAGCAGCAGTTTTACTAGAGCAAATGAGCAGTTCTTC. Translated, it gives CASSSFTRANEQFF.